The clone carrying this T cell receptor (beta chain) has ten or more counts. The sample comes from a study of T cells after yellow fever vaccination. Study in general: The SMART-Seq v4 Ultra Low Input method served to prepare the low-cell-number fractions. Broader study findings: It was the secondary response that reached its peak faster, day 5 versus 15, but it was weaker.

One entry per CDR3 protein results from TCRdb running MiXCR on the 5' RACE reads. The sample carries about 45,000 distinct CDR3 sequences, roughly 7% recorded once. CDR1 and CDR2 from the germline V gene are SGHTA and FQGNSA. The CDR3 runs 16 residues. V was trimmed by 6 bases and J by 2 bases, leaving 18 bases between them. The sequence was obtained from a young man who received the YFV17D yellow fever vaccine. V gene TRBV7-2 combines with J gene TRBJ2-3, with D possibly TRBD2 on 6 matching bases. Sample: CD8+ T cells not binding an NS4B(214-222) dextramer, sorted from PBMCs, taken 45 days after the yellow fever booster vaccination. CDR3 DNA sequence: TGTGCCAGCAGTTCCAGGGACGGGGGACCCACAGATACGCAGTATTTT. This encodes CASSSRDGGPTDTQYF. Full variable domain (remainder filled in from reference TRBV7-2 and TRBJ2-3): GAGVSQSPSNKVTEKGKDVELRCDPISGHTALYWYRQSLGQGLEFLIYFQGNSAPDKSGLPSDRFSAERTGGSVSTLTIQRTQQEDSAVYLCASSSRDGGPTDTQYFGPGTRLTVL.